This paragraph reports one T cell receptor (beta chain). Only in-frame clones appear in the TCRdb table, and some are missing; sequencing was by immunoSEQ multiplex PCR. The data contain 100,000 or so clones, roughly 85% of them seen just once; the ten biggest clones take up about a sixth. These data come from a study of identifying expanded T cells in peripheral blood. No infections or other immune events were documented during collection. Sequencing was carried out using blood. This clonotype was sampled from a person aged 18 to 75 in good health.

As DNA, the CDR3 is TGTGCCAGCAGGCCAATAGAGACTAGCGGGGGTGGAGATACGCAGTATTTT. It codes for CASRPIETSGGGDTQYF. This rearrangement joins TRBV13 to TRBJ2-3, with 12 bases lining up with TRBD2. J lost 5 bases, V lost 6 bases, and 12 bases had no gene match. This CDR3 comprises 17 residues. Germline lookup yields CDR1 PRHDT and CDR2 FYEKMQ (reference sequence).